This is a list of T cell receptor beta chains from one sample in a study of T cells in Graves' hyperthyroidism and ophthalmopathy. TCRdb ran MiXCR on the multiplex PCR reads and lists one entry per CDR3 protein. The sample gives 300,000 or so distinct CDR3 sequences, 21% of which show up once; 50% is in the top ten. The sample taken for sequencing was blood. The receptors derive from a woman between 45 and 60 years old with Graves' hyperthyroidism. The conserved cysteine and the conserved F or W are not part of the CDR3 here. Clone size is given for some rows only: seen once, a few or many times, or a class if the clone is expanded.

CDR3aa: ASSDLGRPYNEQF
abundance: many
v_gene: TRBV2

CDR3aa: ASSPSGGFETQY
abundance: NA
v_gene: TRBV5-1

CDR3aa: ASSQGTSGNYNEQF
abundance: NA
v_gene: TRBV3-1

CDR3aa: ASSSLGAKNIQY
abundance: many
v_gene: TRBV11-2

CDR3aa: ASSEEGGSYNEQF
abundance: many
v_gene: TRBV2

CDR3aa: ASQYTSYEQY
abundance: NA
v_gene: TRBV7-9

CDR3aa: ASERVDRGQYNEQF
abundance: NA
v_gene: TRBV7-2

CDR3aa: ASSVAPSPSGDEQF
abundance: once
v_gene: TRBV9

CDR3aa: ASSLSGIQETQY
abundance: NA
v_gene: TRBV5-1

CDR3aa: ASSEELAGGPFEQF
abundance: many
v_gene: TRBV6-1

CDR3aa: ASSQRDRETQY
abundance: NA
v_gene: TRBV14

CDR3aa: ASSQTHGETQY
abundance: NA
v_gene: TRBV11-2

CDR3aa: ASKKREGYNEQF
abundance: many
v_gene: TRBV12-3/TRBV12-4

CDR3aa: ASKGFDEQY
abundance: many
v_gene: TRBV6-1

CDR3aa: SARGLAIAEQY
abundance: many
v_gene: TRBV20-1